These 23 T cell receptor beta chains were sequenced from one sample in a study of radiation and T cells in renal cell carcinoma. Regarding time point: baseline pretreatment blood. Noted treatment: 15 Gy SBRT to primary tumor, nephrectomy 4 weeks later. Generated by immunoSEQ multiplex PCR, the TCRdb table keeps only in-frame clones and is missing some. The sample records 95,000 or so clones, 75% to 90% being singletons. The sequencing used blood, collected from a patient whose treatment included radiotherapy and nephrectomy. Receptors were obtained from a man over 45 with renal cell carcinoma.

The chain combines TRBV18 with TRBJ1-3, with D perhaps matching TRBD1 (6 bases). From germline, CDR1 is KGHSH and CDR2 LQKENI. The CDR3 loop spans 17 amino acids. The V end lost 3 bases, the J end lost 1 base, and 16 bases lay between the germline ends. Written as DNA, the CDR3 is TGTGCCAGCTCACCGGGTCCAGGGGTGGTTTCTGGAAACACCATATATTTT. Protein product: CASSPGPGVVSGNTIYF.

This sequence joins TRBV5-1 and TRBJ2-5; D is possibly TRBD2 (7 bases). V was pared by 4 bases and J by 3 bases, with 22 bases between. Germline V gives CDR1 SGHRS, CDR2 YFSETQ. The CDR3 runs to 17 residues. The CDR3 loop reads CASSPGGGSGVEETQYF. CDR3 bases: TGCGCCAGCAGCCCGGGGGGCGGGTCCGGGGTAGAAGAGACCCAGTACTTC.

J is TRBJ2-7 and V is TRBV28; 8 bases are a match to TRBD2. Germline loops: CDR1 MDHEN, CDR2 SYDVKM. Germline trimming cut 7 bases from V and 3 bases from J; bases unmatched to any gene: 8. The CDR3 length is 14 residues. CDR3 coding DNA: TGTGCCAGCACCCTACTAGCGGAACGCTACGAGCAGTACTTC. Protein sequence: CASTLLAERYEQYF.

V and J are TRBV5-1 and TRBJ2-6; 10 nucleotides agree with TRBD2. V dropped 3 bases and J dropped 0; count of bases not matched to a gene: 6. From germline, CDR1 is SGHRS and CDR2 YFSETQ. This CDR3 contains 18 residues. The chain's CDR3 is CASSSGTSASSGANVLTF. The DNA of the CDR3 is TGCGCCAGCAGCTCCGGGACTAGCGCAAGCTCTGGGGCCAACGTCCTGACTTTC.

The chain is built from TRBV6-4 and TRBJ2-1, with D maybe TRBD2 (6 bases). This CDR3 is 13 amino acids long. The V and J ends lost 2 bases and 7 bases respectively, with 9 bases between them. The germline V gene has CDR1 MRHNA and CDR2 SNTAGT. The chain's CDR3 is CASSDLGGNEQFF. CDR3 sequence (DNA): TGTGCCAGCAGTGACCTTGGGGGGAATGAGCAGTTCTTC.

The chain joins TRBV5-6 to TRBJ2-7; D gene unclear. CDR1 is SGHDT, CDR2 YYEEEE, per germline. V lost 1 base, J lost 3 bases, and 11 bases lay in between. The CDR3 contains 14 residues. In nucleotides, the CDR3 is TGTGCCAGCAGCTTGTCCGGGTTGGTCTACGAGCAGTACTTC. Amino acids: CASSLSGLVYEQYF.

This sequence joins TRBV27 and TRBJ2-7; D not certain. The CDR3 is 13 amino acids. V lost 4 bases, J lost 2 bases, and 9 bases lay in between. Looked up from germline, CDR1 is MNHEY and CDR2 is SMNVEV (reference sequence). CDR3 in amino acids: CASSYQATYEQYF. CDR3 DNA: TGTGCCAGCAGTTACCAGGCTACCTACGAGCAGTACTTC.

The genes are TRBV27 and TRBJ2-5; the match to TRBD1 covers 8 bases. With V trimmed by 5 bases and J by 5 bases, 7 bases remained unmatched. The CDR3 totals 14 residues. Germline lookup yields CDR1 MNHEY and CDR2 SMNVEV (reference sequence). The CDR3 DNA reads as TGTGCCAGCAGTAGGGACAGGTTGGCGGAGACCCAGTACTTC. This gives the protein CASSRDRLAETQYF.

This clone was counted only a few times. This sequence joins TRBV6-5 and TRBJ1-5; TRBD1 is a possible D gene (6 bases). The V and J ends lost 5 bases and 7 bases respectively, with 12 bases between them. The germline V gene has CDR1 MNHEY and CDR2 SVGAGI. The CDR3 runs 13 residues. In DNA form, the CDR3 reads TGTGCCAGCAGTACGGACAGATTACAGCCCCAGCATTTT. It translates to CASSTDRLQPQHF.

The chain employs TRBV28 and TRBJ1-1; D is ambiguous. The V gene lost 2 bases and the J gene lost 0 bases, with 10 bases spanning the gap. In germline, CDR1 is MDHEN, CDR2 SYDVKM. CDR3 length: 15 amino acids. The CDR3 bases are TGTGCCAGCAGTTTAAATCCCTCGATGAACACTGAAGCTTTCTTT. Translation gives CASSLNPSMNTEAFF.

The gene calls are TRBV19 and TRBJ2-7; D might be TRBD2 (5 bases). In germline, CDR1 is LNHDA, CDR2 SQIVND (reference sequence). The CDR3 length is 15 residues. Between the trimmed V and J ends, which lost 4 bases and 0 bases, there was a span of 13 bases. CDR3 coding DNA: TGTGCCAGTAGTAAGAGGGCCATGGGCTCCTACGAGCAGTACTTC. Translation gives CASSKRAMGSYEQYF.

The genes are TRBV19 and TRBJ2-5; 9 bases line up with TRBD2. The junction had 7 bases not matched to a gene; V was cut back by 1 base and J by 4 bases. The germline gives CDR1 LNHDA, CDR2 SQIVND (reference sequence). The CDR3 contains 16 residues. The DNA for the CDR3 is TGTGCCAGTAGTATAGTTAGCGGGGGAAGCGGAGAGACCCAGTACTTC. Its translation is CASSIVSGGSGETQYF.

The count of this clone is one. The J gene is TRBJ2-5, the V gene TRBV10-1; D could derive from TRBD1 or TRBD2 (5 bases each). Trimming removed 4 bases at V and 7 bases at J, with 25 bases between. Germline lookup yields CDR1 WNHNN and CDR2 SYGVQD (reference sequence). The CDR3 has 17 amino acids. CDR3 region: CASSGFPLIWDGLTQYF. CDR3 DNA sequence: TGCGCCAGCAGTGGGTTCCCGCTAATTTGGGACGGTCTGACCCAGTACTTC.

The chain is built from TRBV5-1 and TRBJ2-5; D possibly matches TRBD1 or TRBD2 (5 bases each). Germline V gene sequence: CDR1 SGHRS, CDR2 YFSETQ. The CDR3 length is 15 residues. The V and J ends lost 3 bases and 5 bases respectively, with 17 bases between them. CDR3 in amino acids: CASSSYGTSFETQYF. The CDR3 bases are TGCGCCAGCAGCTCCTACGGGACGAGTTTCGAGACCCAGTACTTC.

The V call is TRBV10-2, the J call TRBJ2-6; D not resolved. V was cut by 1 base and J by 4 bases, with 8 bases left in between. This CDR3 is built from 15 residues. The V gene's germline CDR1 is WSHSY and CDR2 SAAADI. CDR3 in DNA: TGCGCCAGCAGTGAGTGGGTTGCCGGGGCCAACGTCCTGACTTTC. It encodes CASSEWVAGANVLTF.

The chain joins TRBV18 to TRBJ2-1; 10 bases are shared with TRBD2. This CDR3 has 16 amino acids. V trimming: 4 bases; J trimming: 5 bases; junction bases outside the gene matches: 8. The V gene's germline CDR1 is KGHSH and CDR2 LQKENI. CDR3 sequence: CASSRISGGVNNEQFF. CDR3 nucleotides: TGTGCCAGCTCACGCATAAGCGGGGGGGTTAACAATGAGCAGTTCTTC.

This clone was detected once. The same CDR3 is also encoded by other DNA sequences in this sample. The rearrangement links TRBV6-5 to TRBJ2-1, with TRBD1 matching 9 bases. CDR3 length: 15 amino acids. Trimming removed 0 bases from V and 8 bases from J; junction bases left unmatched: 5. Germline CDR1 is MNHEY and CDR2 is SVGAGI. This CDR3 is CASSYSIQGAHEQFF. DNA of the CDR3: TGTGCCAGCAGTTACTCGATACAGGGGGCCCATGAGCAGTTCTTC.

This clone was found a few times. This chain connects TRBV27 to TRBJ1-1, with D unclear. The germline V gene encodes CDR1 MNHEY and CDR2 SMNVEV (reference sequence). The CDR3 is 17 amino acids. Trimming cost V 4 bases and J 1 base, with 19 bases left between them. CDR3 sequence reads: CASSSSPDRTENTEAFF. Written as DNA, the CDR3 is TGTGCCAGCAGTTCCTCGCCCGATCGGACGGAGAACACTGAAGCTTTCTTT.

V usage is TRBV6-1 and J usage is TRBJ2-3, with TRBD2 matching over 9 bases. V lost 4 bases and J lost 3; bases outside the gene matches: 17. This CDR3 region has 19 residues. Germline V CDR1 and CDR2: MNHNS, SASEGT. The chain's CDR3 is CASSGLAGHPIPNTDTQYF. The CDR3, as DNA: TGTGCCAGCAGTGGGCTAGCGGGACATCCCATCCCAAATACAGATACGCAGTATTTT.

The chain links TRBV30 to TRBJ2-2, with D perhaps matching TRBD2 (6 bases). There are 13 residues in the CDR3. Trimming took off 5 bases at V and 1 base at J, with 8 bases between the two ends. Germline-derived CDR1 and CDR2 are GTSNPN and SVGIG (reference sequence). The CDR3 spells CAWGGGNTGELFF. CDR3 DNA sequence: TGTGCCTGGGGGGGAGGGAACACCGGGGAGCTGTTTTTT.

This clone has more than one count but fewer than ten. The CDR3 DNA is TGTGCCAGCAGTGTACAGGGTATGAACACTGAAGCTTTCTTT. Translating gives CASSVQGMNTEAFF. This chain uses TRBV2 with TRBJ1-1; D may be TRBD1 (6 bases). Germline CDR1 reads SNHLY; CDR2 reads FYNNEI. Trimming removed 4 bases from V and 0 bases from J, with 9 bases in between. This CDR3 has 14 amino acids.

The rearrangement joins TRBV6-5 to TRBJ2-1; D is unclear. In germline, CDR1 is MNHEY, CDR2 SVGAGI. Trimming stripped 6 bases from V and 8 bases from J, with 11 bases between. This CDR3 region has 12 residues. CDR3 DNA sequence: TGTGCCAGCAGGGGCGATTCGTATGAGCAGTTCTTC. This sequence encodes CASRGDSYEQFF.

This chain connects TRBV5-5 to TRBJ2-1; possibly TRBD2 for D (5 bases). CDR1 and CDR2 (germline): SGHKS, YYEKEE (reference sequence). Trimming left V 4 bases short and J 0 bases short, with 14 bases between. CDR3 length: 16 amino acids. CDR3 loop: CASSAIARSSYNEQFF. The CDR3, as DNA: TGTGCCAGCAGCGCTATAGCGCGCAGCTCCTACAATGAGCAGTTCTTC.